This T cell receptor (beta chain) appears in the sequencing data of a study of long-term antiretroviral therapy in people with HIV. The libraries were made with immunoSEQ v3.0 at survey level. Only in-frame clones appear in the TCRdb table, and some are missing; sequencing was by immunoSEQ multiplex PCR. The data hold some 25,000 clones, with about 90% observed a single time. This CDR3 region has 17 residues. V lost 0 bases to trimming and J lost 4 bases, with 16 bases between them. CDR1 is MGHRA and CDR2 is YSYEKL in the germline V gene. The clonotype comes from a man aged 30 to 45 with HIV. The J gene is TRBJ1-5, the V gene TRBV4-1, with D unresolved. The material was unsorted PBMCs, obtained almost 4.6 years after starting antiretroviral therapy. The CDR3 DNA reads as TGCGCCAGCAGCCAAGAGTGGGTCGGGGTAGAAAATCAGCCCCAGCATTTT. Translation: CASSQEWVGVENQPQHF.